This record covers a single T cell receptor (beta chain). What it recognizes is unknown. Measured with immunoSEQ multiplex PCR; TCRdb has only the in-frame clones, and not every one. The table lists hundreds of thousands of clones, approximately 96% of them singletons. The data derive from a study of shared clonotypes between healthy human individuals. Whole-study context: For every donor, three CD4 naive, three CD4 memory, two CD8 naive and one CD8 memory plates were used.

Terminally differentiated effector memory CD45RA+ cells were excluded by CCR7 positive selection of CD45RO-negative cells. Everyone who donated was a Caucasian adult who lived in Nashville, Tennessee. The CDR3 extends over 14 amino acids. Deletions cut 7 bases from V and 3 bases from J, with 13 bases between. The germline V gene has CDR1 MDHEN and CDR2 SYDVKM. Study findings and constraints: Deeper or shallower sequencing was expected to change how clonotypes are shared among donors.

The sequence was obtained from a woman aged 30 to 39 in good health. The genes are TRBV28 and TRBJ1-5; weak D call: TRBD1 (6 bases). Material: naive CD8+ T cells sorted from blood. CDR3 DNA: TGTGCCAGCATGGAACAGGGTGACAATCAGCCCCAGCATTTT. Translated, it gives CASMEQGDNQPQHF.